The entry below gives a single T cell receptor (beta chain) sequence along with its context. Antigen: not known. The CDR3 contains 17 residues. V dropped 5 bases and J dropped 0; count of bases not matched to a gene: 9. Germline CDR1 and CDR2: SGHAT and FQNNGV. The method was immunoSEQ multiplex PCR; TCRdb's version includes in-frame clones alone and lacks a portion of them. The sample has roughly 62,000 clones; about 90% are singletons. These data originate in a study of OX40 agonist ivuxolimab in advanced cancers. Notes on the study in general: Not determined was the antigen specificity of the expanded peripheral T cells.

The source material was CD4+ or CD8+ T cells sorted from blood, sampled in a trial of the OX40 agonist ivuxolimab. V and J are TRBV11-2 and TRBJ2-1; 8 nucleotides align to TRBD1. The receptor's source is an adult with an advanced solid tumor such as melanoma, head and neck, liver or kidney cancer. CDR3 sequence reads: CASSGRQGRISYNEQFF. DNA of the CDR3: TGTGCCAGCAGCGGCAGACAGGGGCGGATCTCCTACAATGAGCAGTTCTTC.